The 23 T cell receptor beta chains below all came from one sample that was sequenced in a study of radiotherapy plus CTLA-4 blockade in lung cancer. TCRdb's copy holds only in-frame clones and misses some; the assay was immunoSEQ multiplex PCR. Of about 14,000 clones in the sample, about 89% were seen once. The sequencing used peripheral blood, collected from a patient treated with radiotherapy plus ipilimumab. These receptors were obtained from a human donor with non-small cell lung cancer that progressed on radiotherapy plus ipilimumab. Some clones in this sample may be carry-over from other donors' samples.

The CDR3 coding sequence is TGTGCCAGCAGCTTAGCGTCTAGACTAGCGGGAGTGGTCGGGGAGCTGTTTTTT. Translation: CASSLASRLAGVVGELFF. This chain joins TRBV7-2 and TRBJ2-2; 12 positions agree with TRBD2. There are 18 residues in the CDR3. Germline V lookup: CDR1 SGHTA, CDR2 FQGNSA. J lost 7 bases, V lost 0 bases, and 9 bases had no gene match.

A single count supports this clone. This chain uses TRBV5-1 with TRBJ2-7, with TRBD2 matching over 7 bases. Trimming at V came to 3 bases and at J to 0 bases, leaving 6 bases not matched to a gene. Germline lookup yields CDR1 SGHRS and CDR2 YFSETQ. The CDR3 consists of 15 residues. The CDR3 sequence: CASSSGAGRSYEQYF. The CDR3 region has the DNA TGCGCCAGCAGCTCAGGAGCGGGACGCTCCTACGAGCAGTACTTC.

This clone has only one observation. The V gene is TRBV15, the J gene TRBJ2-7, with D tentatively TRBD1 (5 bases). CDR3 length equals 13 residues. V was trimmed by 0 bases and J by 7 bases, leaving 10 bases between them. Germline CDR1 and CDR2: LNHNV and YYDKDF (reference sequence). CDR3: CATSRDWGAEQYF. The CDR3 region has the DNA TGTGCCACCAGCAGAGATTGGGGCGCGGAGCAGTACTTC.

The rearrangement uses TRBV7-6 and TRBJ1-1, with D uncertain. CDR1 SGHVS and CDR2 FNYEAQ come from the germline V gene. The CDR3 contains 13 residues. Trimming removed 5 bases at V and 1 base at J, with 8 bases between. This CDR3 reads CASSTTENTEAFF. Here the CDR3 DNA reads TGTGCCAGCAGCACAACAGAGAACACTGAAGCTTTCTTT.

This chain links TRBV5-6 with TRBJ2-7; 8 bases align to TRBD1. V gave up 3 bases and J gave up 0 bases; unmatched junction bases: 2. This CDR3 is built from 14 residues. CDR1 is SGHDT, CDR2 YYEEEE, per germline. CDR3 nucleotide sequence: TGTGCCAGCAGCTGGGACAGGAGCTCCTACGAGCAGTACTTC. It codes for CASSWDRSSYEQYF.

The V and J genes are TRBV10-2 and TRBJ2-3; TRBD2 aligns across 11 bases. J gave up 5 bases and V 10 bases, and 11 bases lay outside the gene matches. CDR3 length equals 15 residues. Germline V gene data show CDR1 as WSHSY and CDR2 as SAAADI. The CDR3 region is CATSPATSGVDTQYF. The CDR3 bases are TGCGCCACCTCACCGGCGACTAGCGGGGTAGATACGCAGTATTTT.

V and J are TRBV5-6 and TRBJ2-5; 14 bases are shared with TRBD2. The CDR3 loop spans 15 amino acids. Losses at the gene ends were 7 bases for V and 5 bases for J; bases not matched to a gene: 7. CDR1 SGHDT and CDR2 YYEEEE come from the germline V gene. CDR3 sequence reads: CASWGLAGVKETQYF. The CDR3 DNA follows: TGTGCCAGCTGGGGACTAGCGGGAGTGAAGGAGACCCAGTACTTC.

This clone showed up just a few times. The chain has TRBV6-4 and TRBJ2-1; 10 bases align to TRBD2. V trimming: 4 bases; J trimming: 5 bases; junction bases outside the gene matches: 8. There are 16 residues in the CDR3. Looked up from germline, CDR1 is MRHNA and CDR2 is SNTAGT. The CDR3 region is CASSARIAGGHNEQFF. Here the CDR3 DNA reads TGTGCCAGCAGTGCCAGAATAGCGGGGGGCCACAATGAGCAGTTCTTC.

The gene calls are TRBV2 and TRBJ1-5; TRBD1 might be the D (5 bases). The CDR3 contains 15 residues. V was clipped by 0 bases and J by 6 bases, with 12 bases between them. In germline, CDR1 is SNHLY, CDR2 FYNNEI. This CDR3 is CASSEARKGPQPQHF. In DNA, the CDR3 is TGTGCCAGCAGTGAAGCGCGGAAGGGGCCTCAGCCCCAGCATTTT.

This chain links TRBV7-9 with TRBJ1-1, with a tentative D call TRBD1 (5 bases). V lost 2 bases and J 4 bases, leaving 8 bases between the germline ends. From germline, CDR1 is SEHNR and CDR2 FQNEAQ (reference sequence). This CDR3 spans 13 amino acids. CDR3 bases: TGTGCCAGCAGCTTACCGGGGGGCACTGAAGCTTTCTTT. Amino acids: CASSLPGGTEAFF.

This chain joins TRBV7-2 and TRBJ2-1; possible D gene TRBD2, 6 bases. The CDR3 runs 16 residues. The germline V gene encodes CDR1 SGHTA and CDR2 FQGNSA. The ends were cut back, 1 base at V and 6 bases at J, with 16 bases in the middle. The CDR3 nucleotides are TGTGCCAGCAGCTTAGTGAGTCGGGAGCCGCTCAATGAGCAGTTCTTC. Residues: CASSLVSREPLNEQFF.

The chain links TRBV6-1 to TRBJ2-3; D may be TRBD2 (5 bases). There are 15 residues in the CDR3. V was trimmed by 6 bases and J by 0 bases, leaving 13 bases between them. Germline loops: CDR1 MNHNS, CDR2 SASEGT. CDR3 in DNA: TGTGCCAGCAGCGCCGGTCGCGGGAGCACAGATACGCAGTATTTT. This encodes CASSAGRGSTDTQYF.

The chain couples TRBV10-3 to TRBJ2-7; D may be TRBD1 (8 bases). CDR3 length: 18 amino acids. Trimming cost V 3 bases and J 4 bases, with 25 bases left between them. In germline, CDR1 is ENHRY, CDR2 SYGVKD. In DNA form, the CDR3 reads TGTGCCATCAGTGAAAGGACAGGGCTTCTTGGGGGGGTGTACGAGCAGTACTTC. Translation: CAISERTGLLGGVYEQYF.

J is TRBJ2-5 and V is TRBV2; the D gene is possibly TRBD2 (5 bases). The CDR3 contains 13 residues. V gave up 5 bases and J gave up 5 bases, with 12 bases separating them. Per germline, CDR1 SNHLY and CDR2 FYNNEI. CDR3 loop: CASSRGRWETQYF. CDR3 DNA: TGTGCCAGCAGTAGAGGGCGGTGGGAGACCCAGTACTTC.

This clone was counted a few times. This rearrangement joins TRBV19 to TRBJ2-7; 11 bases fit TRBD2. The junction had 8 bases not matched to a gene; V was cut back by 5 bases and J by 2 bases. Germline V lookup: CDR1 LNHDA, CDR2 SQIVND (reference sequence). The CDR3 has 16 residues. The CDR3: CASSAPSGGTPYEQYF. Written as DNA, the CDR3 is TGTGCCAGTAGTGCCCCTAGCGGGGGGACCCCCTACGAGCAGTACTTC. Drawing the rest from reference TRBV19 and TRBJ2-7, the complete variable domain is DGGITQSPKYLFRKEGQNVTLSCEQNLNHDAMYWYRQDPGQGLRLIYYSQIVNDFQKGDIAEGYSVSREKKESFPLTVTSAQKNPTAFYLCASSAPSGGTPYEQYFGPGTRLTVT.

The V call is TRBV7-8, the J call TRBJ2-3; D is uncertain. Germline loops: CDR1 SGHVS, CDR2 FQNEAQ. Trimming stripped 5 bases from V and 5 bases from J, with 8 bases between. CDR3 length equals 12 residues. CDR3: CASSPSGDTQYF. The CDR3 DNA reads as TGTGCCAGCAGCCCTAGTGGAGATACGCAGTATTTT.

This clone was found a few times. The J gene is TRBJ2-6, the V gene TRBV2; TRBD1 matches 7 bases. The CDR3 totals 16 residues. The J segment lost 1 base and the V segment lost 6 bases, leaving 6 bases of the junction unmatched. CDR1 and CDR2 from the germline V gene are SNHLY and FYNNEI. This CDR3 is CASSPRQGSGANVLTF. CDR3 coding DNA: TGTGCCAGCAGCCCTAGACAGGGTTCTGGGGCCAACGTCCTGACTTTC.

The chain has TRBV5-1 and TRBJ2-3, with 7 bases fitting TRBD1. CDR3 size: 14 residues. Germline assignment: CDR1 SGHRS and CDR2 YFSETQ. J gave up 4 bases and V 0 bases, and 2 bases lay outside the gene matches. The CDR3 DNA sequence: TGCGCCAGCAGCTTGGTTCAGGGGGCAGATACGCAGTATTTT. Residues: CASSLVQGADTQYF.

CDR3 residues: CASSQDQGGLAALSSYNEQFF. For the CDR3, the DNA is TGCGCCAGCAGCCAAGATCAGGGCGGACTAGCGGCCCTTAGCTCCTACAATGAGCAGTTCTTC. The rearrangement joins TRBV4-1 to TRBJ2-1; 10 bases map to TRBD2. The CDR3 spans 21 residues. The J segment lost 0 bases and the V segment lost 0 bases, leaving 14 bases of the junction unmatched. Germline loops: CDR1 MGHRA, CDR2 YSYEKL.

The J gene is TRBJ1-4, the V gene TRBV7-9; D remains unclear. The CDR3 is 13 amino acids. Trimming removed 5 bases from V and 8 bases from J, with 12 bases in between. The germline V gene has CDR1 SEHNR and CDR2 FQNEAQ (reference sequence). The CDR3 protein is CASSKEDKEKLFF. CDR3 nucleotides: TGTGCCAGCAGCAAAGAGGATAAGGAAAAACTGTTTTTT.

The CDR3 region has the DNA TGTGCCAGCAGTTCCCCTCCTAGCTCCTACAATGAGCAGTTCTTC. This gives the protein CASSSPPSSYNEQFF. The chain joins TRBV27 to TRBJ2-1; D ambiguous. V was pared by 4 bases and J by 0 bases, with 10 bases between. The germline CDR1 and CDR2 sequences are MNHEY and SMNVEV (reference sequence). This CDR3 has 15 amino acids.

The chain is built from TRBV27 and TRBJ2-3; D not resolved. CDR3 size: 16 residues. Germline CDR1 MNHEY, CDR2 SMNVEV (reference sequence). V was clipped by 5 bases and J by 4 bases, with 19 bases between them. This CDR3 reads CASSAESSSYADTQYF. In DNA, the CDR3 is TGTGCCAGCAGTGCCGAGTCCTCATCTTATGCAGATACGCAGTATTTT.

The V gene is TRBV27, the J gene TRBJ2-1; 8 nucleotides line up with TRBD2. The trim removed 4 bases at V and 9 bases at J, leaving 5 bases unmatched. The germline CDR1 and CDR2 sequences are MNHEY and SMNVEV (reference sequence). This CDR3 spans 13 amino acids. CDR3 sequence (DNA): TGTGCCAGCAGTTACGGGACTAGTAGTGAGCAGTTCTTC. It specifies CASSYGTSSEQFF.